Presented here are 27 T cell receptor beta chains from one specimen sequenced in a study of Graves' ophthalmopathy and Graves' hyperthyroidism. Amplified material comprised TCR beta CDR3 regions derived from RNA transcripts. HTBI-primed RT-PCR formed the first round, and a multiplex PCR formed the second. TCRdb ran MiXCR on the multiplex PCR reads and lists one entry per CDR3 protein. The sample carries 680,000 or so distinct CDR3 sequences, 20% to 25% recorded once. The sample taken for sequencing was peripheral blood. The receptors were sampled from a young woman with stable Graves' hyperthyroidism. Some clones in this sample may be carry-over from other donors' samples.

This clonotype was recorded a few times. The rearrangement joins TRBV2 to TRBJ2-5, with D perhaps matching TRBD2 (6 bases). Germline CDR1 SNHLY, CDR2 FYNNEI. The V gene lost 4 bases and the J gene lost 2 bases, with 14 bases spanning the gap. CDR3 length equals 15 residues. CDR3 residues: CASSGIADEQETQYF. CDR3 in DNA: TGTGCCAGCAGTGGGATAGCGGATGAACAAGAGACCCAGTACTTC.

This clonotype has a handful of counts. The rearrangement uses TRBV14 and TRBJ2-2, with D possibly matching TRBD1 (5 bases). Germline values: CDR1 SGHDN, CDR2 FVKESK. The CDR3 has 17 residues. The V end lost 0 bases, the J end lost 2 bases, and 13 bases lay between the germline ends. CDR3 loop: CASSQDIWGGNTGELFF. CDR3 sequence (DNA): TGTGCCAGCAGCCAAGATATTTGGGGCGGTAACACCGGGGAGCTGTTTTTT.

As for this clonotype: The junction and the germline gene differ at one end; a read error may be behind it. This chain uses TRBV20-1 with TRBJ2-4, with 8 bases aligning to TRBD1. The CDR3 sequence is 15 residues long. CDR1 DFQATT and CDR2 SNEGSKA come from the germline V gene (reference sequence). CDR3 sequence: CSATRTGRAKNIKYF. In DNA form, the CDR3 reads TGCAGTGCTACTCGGACAGGGAGAGCCAAAAACATTAAGTACTTC.

This clonotype was seen only a few times. The V and J genes are TRBV13 and TRBJ1-1; D gene uncertain. Between the trimmed V and J ends, which lost 6 bases and 1 base, there was a span of 12 bases. The CDR3 covers 14 residues. From germline, CDR1 is PRHDT and CDR2 FYEKMQ (reference sequence). For the CDR3, the DNA is TGTGCCAGCAGACCCTATGGCCCGAACACTGAAGCTTTCTTT. It yields the protein CASRPYGPNTEAFF.

This clonotype was counted many times. The CDR3 bases are TGTGCCAGCAGTTCCAGGGGGGTTAACTATGGCTACACCTTC. Amino acid sequence: CASSSRGVNYGYTF. V usage is TRBV12-3 or TRBV12-4 and J usage is TRBJ1-2, with TRBD1 matching 7 bases. The V and J ends lost 4 bases and 1 base, in that order; junction bases with no gene match: 3. CDR3 length: 14 residues.

This clonotype was found many times. The CDR3 spells CASSLVGNLNYGYTF. The CDR3 DNA follows: TGTGCCAGCAGTTTAGTCGGAAACCTCAACTATGGCTACACCTTC. This chain connects TRBV28 to TRBJ1-2; D not resolved. CDR3 length: 15 amino acids. Germline CDR1 reads MDHEN; CDR2 reads SYDVKM. Trimming took 2 bases from V and 2 from J, leaving 12 bases between them.

This clonotype was recorded many times. The chain employs TRBV19 and TRBJ1-1, with 7 bases fitting TRBD1. The CDR3 extends over 13 amino acids. Germline-derived CDR1 and CDR2 are LNHDA and SQIVND (reference sequence). Trimming removed 3 bases from V and 10 bases from J; junction bases left unmatched: 8. CDR3 sequence: CASSIEGAIGAFF. As DNA, the CDR3 is TGTGCCAGTAGTATCGAGGGGGCAATCGGAGCTTTCTTT.

This clonotype was detected many times. The rearrangement joins TRBV6-4 to TRBJ2-3; 10 bases line up with TRBD2. CDR3 size: 15 residues. The germline V gene encodes CDR1 MRHNA and CDR2 SNTAGT. J was trimmed by 1 base and V by 2 bases; bases with no gene match: 0. CDR3 sequence reads: CASSDGTSGTDTQYF. In DNA, the CDR3 is TGTGCCAGCAGTGACGGGACTAGCGGCACAGATACGCAGTATTTT.

This clonotype appeared many times. The chain combines TRBV6-5 with TRBJ1-2; D not certain. Germline CDR1 and CDR2: MNHEY and SVGAGI. The CDR3 consists of 13 residues. V lost 6 bases and J lost 5, with 13 bases in between. This CDR3 reads CASSPRGRYGYTF. CDR3 nucleotides: TGTGCCAGCAGCCCCCGAGGGCGGTATGGCTACACCTTC.

This clonotype was seen many times. J is TRBJ2-7 and V is TRBV7-8; possible D gene TRBD1, 5 bases. CDR3 length: 13 amino acids. Germline V lookup: CDR1 SGHVS, CDR2 FQNEAQ. Trimming took 7 bases from V and 2 from J, leaving 12 bases between them. The CDR3 region is CASTLTATYEQYF. DNA for the CDR3: TGTGCCAGCACCCTGACAGCTACCTACGAGCAGTACTTC.

This sequence joins TRBV30 and TRBJ1-5, with unresolved D. The CDR3 consists of 15 residues. CDR1 is GTSNPN and CDR2 is SVGIG in the germline V gene (reference sequence). V was trimmed by 2 bases and J by 3 bases, leaving 14 bases between them. The chain's CDR3 is CAWSTPGVFNQPQHF. DNA of the CDR3: TGTGCCTGGAGTACCCCGGGAGTTTTCAATCAGCCCCAGCATTTT.

This clonotype was seen many times. The chain joins TRBV7-8 to TRBJ1-2; tentative D call: TRBD1 (6 bases). The ends were cut back, 2 bases at V and 4 bases at J, with 14 bases in the middle. CDR1 and CDR2 from the germline V gene are SGHVS and FQNEAQ. The CDR3 has 15 residues. CDR3 region: CASSLLRDTPYGYTF. DNA for the CDR3: TGTGCCAGCAGCTTACTCCGGGACACCCCCTATGGCTACACCTTC.

This clonotype came up many times. The V and J genes are TRBV6-1 and TRBJ2-5; TRBD1 matches 10 bases. Trimming at V came to 4 bases and at J to 2 bases, leaving 10 bases not matched to a gene. The CDR3 has 17 amino acids. Germline-derived CDR1 and CDR2 are MNHNS and SASEGT. The CDR3 DNA reads as TGTGCCAGCAGTGGGGACAGGGGATGGGGGGAACAAGAGACCCAGTACTTC. Translating it yields CASSGDRGWGEQETQYF.

Ten or more counts support this clonotype. The chain carries TRBV6-5 and TRBJ1-1, with TRBD1 as a possible D gene (6 bases). The germline CDR1 and CDR2 sequences are MNHEY and SVGAGI. V lost 0 bases and J 1 base, leaving 12 bases between the germline ends. The CDR3 is 16 residues long. The CDR3 sequence is CASSYSPGQGNTEAFF. The CDR3 DNA reads TGTGCCAGCAGTTACTCTCCGGGACAAGGGAACACTGAAGCTTTCTTT.

This clonotype was recorded at least ten times. The V gene is TRBV30, the J gene TRBJ1-5; TRBD1 agrees at 7 bases. The trim removed 2 bases at V and 5 bases at J, leaving 9 bases unmatched. The germline V gene has CDR1 GTSNPN and CDR2 SVGIG (reference sequence). The CDR3 covers 15 residues. The DNA for the CDR3 is TGTGCCTGGAGTTCCATCTTAACAGGGGATCAGCCCCAGCATTTT. It translates to CAWSSILTGDQPQHF. The full variable domain, completed using reference TRBV30 and TRBJ1-5, is SQTIHQWPATLVQPVGSPLSLECTVEGTSNPNLYWYRQAAGRGLQLLFYSVGIGQISSEVPQNLSASRPQDRQFILSSKKLLLSDSGFYLCAWSSILTGDQPQHFGDGTRLSIL.

This clonotype was counted only a few times. V gene TRBV12-3 or TRBV12-4 combines with J gene TRBJ2-2; D gene uncertain. The CDR3 totals 15 residues. Trimming pared 3 bases from V and 5 bases from J, leaving 13 bases between. For the CDR3, the DNA is TGTGCCAGCAGTTTCTACCGCCGGGTTACCGGGGAGCTGTTTTTT. Translating it yields CASSFYRRVTGELFF.

The chain combines TRBV7-8 with TRBJ2-7; D is tentatively TRBD1 or TRBD2 (5 bases each). Trimming cost V 1 base and J 7 bases, with 11 bases left between them. The CDR3 contains 13 residues. From germline, CDR1 is SGHVS and CDR2 FQNEAQ. For the CDR3, the DNA is TGTGCCAGCAGCTTAGAGGGGAGCTGGGAGCAGTACTTC. This encodes CASSLEGSWEQYF. Variable domain in full (rest from reference TRBV7-8 and TRBJ2-7): GAGVSQSPRYKVAKRGQDVALRCDPISGHVSLFWYQQALGQGPEFLTYFQNEAQLDKSGLPSDRFFAERPEGSVSTLKIQRTQQEDSAVYLCASSLEGSWEQYFGPGTRLTVT.

This clonotype has a count of ten or more. This sequence joins TRBV10-3 and TRBJ2-5, with 7 nucleotides matching TRBD2. V was clipped by 0 bases and J by 4 bases; unmatched bases: 2. The germline gives CDR1 ENHRY, CDR2 SYGVKD. The CDR3 runs to 14 residues. This CDR3 reads CAISESTGGETQYF. CDR3 coding DNA: TGTGCCATCAGTGAGTCGACGGGGGGAGAGACCCAGTACTTC.

The table lists this clonotype with many counts. This rearrangement joins TRBV7-9 to TRBJ1-2, with D perhaps TRBD1 (5 bases). The length of the CDR3 is 17 residues. V was trimmed by 5 bases and J by 4 bases, leaving 23 bases between them. Germline assignment: CDR1 SEHNR and CDR2 FQNEAQ (reference sequence). The CDR3 region is CASSALGLGVSLYGYTF. The CDR3 DNA follows: TGTGCCAGCAGCGCTCTTGGTTTAGGGGTTAGTCTCTATGGCTACACCTTC.

This clonotype was seen at least ten times. V is TRBV3-1 and J is TRBJ1-3, with no clear D. CDR3 length equals 14 residues. V shed 4 bases and J shed 4 bases, with 11 bases lying between them. Germline V gene lookup returns CDR1 LGHDT and CDR2 YNNKEL (reference sequence). The CDR3 region is CASSRVGSGNTIYF. The DNA of the CDR3 is TGTGCCAGCAGCCGCGTTGGGTCCGGAAACACCATATATTTT.

The chain is built from TRBV25-1 and TRBJ1-5, with 7 positions matching TRBD1. This CDR3 has 16 amino acids. CDR1 is MGHDK and CDR2 is SYGVNS in the germline V gene. V was pared by 1 base and J by 6 bases, with 9 bases of the junction left unmatched. CDR3 bases: TGTGCCAGCAGTGAATCAACCGACAGGGCCGGTCAGCCCCAGCATTTT. Amino acids: CASSESTDRAGQPQHF.

The chain couples TRBV12-3 or TRBV12-4 to TRBJ2-5; no firm D call. V lost 6 bases and J 1 base, leaving 9 bases between the germline ends. The CDR3 runs 13 residues. The CDR3 loop reads CASRESAQETQYF. The CDR3 nucleotides read TGTGCCAGCAGGGAAAGCGCCCAAGAGACCCAGTACTTC.

V and J are TRBV6-2 or TRBV6-3 and TRBJ2-7; possible D gene TRBD2, 7 bases. The CDR3 covers 15 residues. The V end lost 7 bases, the J end lost 4 bases, and 20 bases lay between the germline ends. From germline, CDR1 is MNHEY and CDR2 SVGEGT. The CDR3 sequence is CASKDVVGGLYEQYF. Written as DNA, the CDR3 is TGTGCCAGCAAGGACGTGGTGGGGGGGCTATACGAGCAGTACTTC.

In this sample, this clonotype turned up many times. The V call is TRBV12-3 or TRBV12-4, the J call TRBJ2-5, with 7 bases aligning to TRBD2. V dropped 2 bases and J dropped 5; count of bases not matched to a gene: 5. The CDR3 runs to 14 residues. CDR3 amino acids: CASSLSGVGETQYF. The CDR3 coding sequence is TGTGCCAGCAGTTTAAGCGGGGTCGGGGAGACCCAGTACTTC.

The V and J genes are TRBV12-3 or TRBV12-4 and TRBJ2-4, with D uncertain. The CDR3 length is 14 residues. V lost 1 base, J lost 2 bases, and 6 bases lay in between. CDR3 sequence: CASSLGTTKNIQYF. The CDR3 bases are TGTGCCAGCAGTTTAGGGACGACCAAAAACATTCAGTACTTC.

The chain employs TRBV24-1 and TRBJ2-5; D gene unclear. The CDR3 runs to 12 residues. V lost 0 bases, J lost 6 bases, and 4 bases lay in between. Germline CDR1 and CDR2: KGHDR and SFDVKD. CDR3 loop: CATSDLGKTQYF. The CDR3 DNA is TGTGCCACCAGTGATTTGGGGAAGACCCAGTACTTC.

Many counts were recorded for this clonotype. J is TRBJ1-6 and V is TRBV6-6; 7 bases are a match to TRBD1. The germline CDR1 and CDR2 sequences are MNHNY and SVGAGI (reference sequence). There are 17 residues in the CDR3. The V and J ends lost 6 bases and 0 bases, in that order; junction bases with no gene match: 8. The CDR3: CASRTGQTSSYNSPLHF. CDR3 nucleotide sequence: TGTGCCAGCAGGACGGGACAGACGAGCTCCTATAATTCACCCCTCCACTTT.